This TCR beta chain was profiled in a study of blood T cells in healthy people across ages. Findings and limits, study-wide: Naive T cell percentage strongly correlated with TCR beta diversity.

A second PCR of 7 to 11 cycles used a sample-barcoded 5' primer and a J-beta primer mix. Every sample gave at least 2.5 million paired-end reads containing CDR3. TCRdb re-called the 5' RACE reads through MiXCR, storing one row per CDR3 protein. The sample has around 1,700,000 distinct CDR3 sequences; 28% are singletons. Each of the donors had approximately 10 milliliters of peripheral blood drawn into EDTA-treated Vacutainer tubes. Per sample, no less than 5 micrograms of total RNA were extracted. Concerning this clonotype itself: Its specificity is unknown.

Sequencing input: blood. The clonotype was recovered from a woman aged 30 to 39 in good health.

The CDR3 DNA sequence: TGTGCCAGCAGTTTTAGCGAGAGCTCCTACGAGCAGTACTTC. It specifies CASSFSESSYEQYF. The V and J genes are TRBV12-3 or TRBV12-4 and TRBJ2-7; weak D call: TRBD2 (5 bases). The V end lost 3 bases, the J end lost 0 bases, and 9 bases lay between the germline ends. This CDR3 is built from 14 residues.